This TCR beta chain emerged from a study of T cell responses to AZD1222 COVID-19 vaccine. Study background: The analysis combined second doses at about 4 or about 12 weeks.

Produced via immunoSEQ multiplex PCR; TCRdb's table is partial and in-frame only. The table shows about 85,000 clones, with approximately 86% occurring only once. The CDR3 loop spans 15 amino acids. Trimming at V came to 3 bases and at J to 1 base, leaving 4 bases not matched to a gene. Germline values: CDR1 SGHTA, CDR2 FQGNSA. The receptor comes from an adult in good health. This sample comprised peripheral blood, obtained on day 0 of AZD1222 vaccination. The gene calls are TRBV7-2 and TRBJ1-2; the match to TRBD1 covers 8 bases. The CDR3 protein is CASSFSTGVNYGYTF. The CDR3, as DNA: TGTGCCAGCAGCTTCTCGACAGGGGTTAACTATGGCTACACCTTC.